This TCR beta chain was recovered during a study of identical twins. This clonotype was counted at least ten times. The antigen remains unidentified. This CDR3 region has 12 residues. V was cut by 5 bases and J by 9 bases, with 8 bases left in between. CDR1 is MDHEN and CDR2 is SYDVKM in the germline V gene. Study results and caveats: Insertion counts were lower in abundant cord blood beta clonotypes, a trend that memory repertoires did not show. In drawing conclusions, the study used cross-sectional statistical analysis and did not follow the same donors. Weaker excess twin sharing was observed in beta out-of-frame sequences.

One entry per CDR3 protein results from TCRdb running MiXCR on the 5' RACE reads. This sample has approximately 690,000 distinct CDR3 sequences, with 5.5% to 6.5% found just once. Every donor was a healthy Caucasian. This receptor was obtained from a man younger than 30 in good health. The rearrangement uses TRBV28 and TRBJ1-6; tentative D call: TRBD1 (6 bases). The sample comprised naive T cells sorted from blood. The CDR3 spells CASSPRGSPLHF. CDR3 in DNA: TGTGCCAGCAGTCCCAGGGGTTCACCCCTCCACTTT.